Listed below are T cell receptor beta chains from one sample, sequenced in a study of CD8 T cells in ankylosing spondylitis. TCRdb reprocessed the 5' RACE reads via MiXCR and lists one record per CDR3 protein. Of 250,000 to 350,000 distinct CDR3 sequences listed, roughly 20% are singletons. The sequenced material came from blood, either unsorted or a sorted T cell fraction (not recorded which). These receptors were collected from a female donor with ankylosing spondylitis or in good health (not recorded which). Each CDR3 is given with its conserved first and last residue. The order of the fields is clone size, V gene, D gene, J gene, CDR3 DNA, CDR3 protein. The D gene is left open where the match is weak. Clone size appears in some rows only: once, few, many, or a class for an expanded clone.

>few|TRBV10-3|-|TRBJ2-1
TGTGCCATCAGCCTCACAGGGTCAATAAGCTCCTACAATGAGCAGTTCTTC
CAISLTGSISSYNEQFF
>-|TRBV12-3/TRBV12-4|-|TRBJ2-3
TGTGCCAGCCGGGAGTCCGCAGATACGCAGTATTTT
CASRESADTQYF
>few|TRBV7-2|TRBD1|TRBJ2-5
TGTGCCAGCAGCCGTCCGGGACAGGGACAAGAGACCCAGTACTTC
CASSRPGQGQETQYF
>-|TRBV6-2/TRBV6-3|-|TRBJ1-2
TGTGCCAGTGTTAGATCCCGCGGGACCCATGGCTACACCTTC
CASVRSRGTHGYTF
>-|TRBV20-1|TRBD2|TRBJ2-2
TGCAGTGCCGGGACTAGCAGTCCCGGGGAGCTGTTTTTT
CSAGTSSPGELFF
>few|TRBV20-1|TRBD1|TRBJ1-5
TGCAGTGCTAGAGACTACAGGGGGAAGGGGCAGCCCCAGCATTTT
CSARDYRGKGQPQHF
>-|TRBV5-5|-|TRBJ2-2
TGTGCCAGCAGCTTAACCGTTAACACCGGGGAGCTGTTTTTT
CASSLTVNTGELFF
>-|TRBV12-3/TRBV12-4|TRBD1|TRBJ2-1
TGTGCCAGCAGTTTATACGGACAGGGAGAGAATGAGCAGTTCTTC
CASSLYGQGENEQFF
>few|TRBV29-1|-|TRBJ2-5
TGCAGCGTTGGTGACGGGGCGTCCGGGAAGACCCAGTACTTC
CSVGDGASGKTQYF
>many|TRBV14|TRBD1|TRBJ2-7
TGTGCCAGCAGCCCGAGGGGGGACAGGGGAAATCCATATAGCGAGCAGTACTTC
CASSPRGDRGNPYSEQYF
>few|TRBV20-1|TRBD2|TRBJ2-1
TGCAGTGCTAGCGGGAGGCCTACCTACAATGAGCAGTTCTTC
CSASGRPTYNEQFF
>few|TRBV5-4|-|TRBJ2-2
TGTGCCAGCAGCTCGGGACTTAACCGGGGGGAGCTGTTTTTT
CASSSGLNRGELFF
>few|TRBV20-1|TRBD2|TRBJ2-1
TGCAGTGCTAGACCTAGCGGGCAAAATGAGCAGTTCTTC
CSARPSGQNEQFF
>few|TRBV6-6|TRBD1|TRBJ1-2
TGTGCCAGCTATGACAGGGTAGCGGAGGGCTACACCTTC
CASYDRVAEGYTF
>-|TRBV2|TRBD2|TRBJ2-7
TGTGCCAGCAAAGTAAGCGGGAGAACCGAGCAGTACTTC
CASKVSGRTEQYF
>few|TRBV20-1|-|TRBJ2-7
TGCAGTGCTAGAACCGAGCGGGCCTCCTACGAGCAGTACTTC
CSARTERASYEQYF
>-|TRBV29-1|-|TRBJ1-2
TGCAGCGTGGGCGGGGCGTCTGGCTACACCTTC
CSVGGASGYTF
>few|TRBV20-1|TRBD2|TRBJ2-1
TGCAGTGCCTACGCCGGGACTAGCGTTTACAATGAGCAGTTCTTC
CSAYAGTSVYNEQFF
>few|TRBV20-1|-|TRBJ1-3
TGCAGTGCTGATCTAGGGGGGAGAAACACCATATATTTT
CSADLGGRNTIYF